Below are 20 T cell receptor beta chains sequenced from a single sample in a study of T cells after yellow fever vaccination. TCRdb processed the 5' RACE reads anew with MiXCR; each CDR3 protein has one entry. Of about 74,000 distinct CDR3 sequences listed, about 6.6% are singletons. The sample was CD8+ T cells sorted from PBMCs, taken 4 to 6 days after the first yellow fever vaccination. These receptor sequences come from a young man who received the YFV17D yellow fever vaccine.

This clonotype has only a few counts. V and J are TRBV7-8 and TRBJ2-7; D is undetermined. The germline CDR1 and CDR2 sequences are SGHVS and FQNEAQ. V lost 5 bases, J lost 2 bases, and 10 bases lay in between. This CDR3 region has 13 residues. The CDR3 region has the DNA TGTGCCAGCAGCGCTGCAGGAACCTACGAGCAGTACGTC. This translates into CASSAAGTYEQYV.

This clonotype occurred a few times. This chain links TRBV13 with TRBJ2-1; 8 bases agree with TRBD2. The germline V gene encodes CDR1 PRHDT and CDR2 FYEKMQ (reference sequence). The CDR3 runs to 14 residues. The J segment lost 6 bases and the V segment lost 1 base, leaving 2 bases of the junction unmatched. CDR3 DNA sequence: TGTGCCAGCAGCTTAGTCGGGACTAGCAATGAGCAGTTCTTC. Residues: CASSLVGTSNEQFF. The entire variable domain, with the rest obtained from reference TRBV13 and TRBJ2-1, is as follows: AAGVIQSPRHLIKEKRETATLKCYPIPRHDTVYWYQQGPGQDPQFLISFYEKMQSDKGSIPDRFSAQQFSDYHSELNMSSLELGDSALYFCASSLVGTSNEQFFGPGTRLTVL.

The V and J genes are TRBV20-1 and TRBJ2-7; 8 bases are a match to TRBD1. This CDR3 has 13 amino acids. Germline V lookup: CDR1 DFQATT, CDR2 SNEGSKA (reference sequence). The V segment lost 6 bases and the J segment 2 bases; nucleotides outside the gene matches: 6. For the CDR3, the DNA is TGCAGTGCCCGGGACAGGATGACCTACGAGCAGTACTTC. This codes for CSARDRMTYEQYF.

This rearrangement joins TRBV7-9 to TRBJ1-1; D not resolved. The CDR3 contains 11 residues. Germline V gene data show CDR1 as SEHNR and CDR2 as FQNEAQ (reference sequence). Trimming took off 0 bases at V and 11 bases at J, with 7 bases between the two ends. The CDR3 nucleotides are TGTGCCAGCAGCTTAGCAGTGGAGGCTTTCTTT. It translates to CASSLAVEAFF.

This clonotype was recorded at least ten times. DNA of the CDR3: TGTGCCAGCAGCCAAGATGGGACTAGCGGGGCAGATACGCAGTATTTT. The encoded protein is CASSQDGTSGADTQYF. The rearrangement joins TRBV4-2 to TRBJ2-3, with 13 bases aligning to TRBD2. Germline values: CDR1 LGHNA, CDR2 YNFKEQ. With 0 bases clipped from V and 4 bases from J, the junction kept 1 base outside the gene matches. The CDR3 is made up of 16 amino acids.

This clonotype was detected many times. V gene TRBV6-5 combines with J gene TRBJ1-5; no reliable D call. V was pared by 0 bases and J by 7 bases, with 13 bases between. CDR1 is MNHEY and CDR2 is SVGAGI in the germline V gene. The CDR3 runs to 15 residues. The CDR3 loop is CASSYSSVVRQPQHF. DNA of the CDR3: TGTGCCAGCAGTTACTCGAGCGTCGTAAGGCAGCCCCAGCATTTT.

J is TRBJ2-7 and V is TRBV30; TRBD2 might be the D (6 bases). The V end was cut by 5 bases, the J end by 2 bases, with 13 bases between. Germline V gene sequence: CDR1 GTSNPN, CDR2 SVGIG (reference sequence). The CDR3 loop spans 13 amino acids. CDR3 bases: TGTGCCTGGCGCCCTAGCGAGGCCTACGAGCAGTACTTC. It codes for CAWRPSEAYEQYF.

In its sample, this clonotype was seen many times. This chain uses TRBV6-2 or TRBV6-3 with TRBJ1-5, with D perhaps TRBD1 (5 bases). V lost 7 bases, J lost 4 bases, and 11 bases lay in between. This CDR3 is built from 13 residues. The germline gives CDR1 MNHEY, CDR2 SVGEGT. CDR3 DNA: TGTGCCAGCACCCATGGGGGAAATCAGCCCCAGCATTTT. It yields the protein CASTHGGNQPQHF.

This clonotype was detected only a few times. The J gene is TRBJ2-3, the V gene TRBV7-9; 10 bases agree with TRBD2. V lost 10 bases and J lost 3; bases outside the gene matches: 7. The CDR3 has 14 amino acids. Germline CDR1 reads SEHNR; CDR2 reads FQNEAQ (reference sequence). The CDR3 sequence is CATAAGGPTDTQYF. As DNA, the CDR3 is TGTGCCACCGCAGCGGGGGGGCCAACAGATACGCAGTATTTT.

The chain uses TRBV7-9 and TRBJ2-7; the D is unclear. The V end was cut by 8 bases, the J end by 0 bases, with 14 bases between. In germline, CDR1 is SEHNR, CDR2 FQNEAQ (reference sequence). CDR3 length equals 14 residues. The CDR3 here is CASSDWKSSYEQYV. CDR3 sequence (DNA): TGTGCCAGCTCCGACTGGAAGAGCTCCTACGAGCAGTACGTC.

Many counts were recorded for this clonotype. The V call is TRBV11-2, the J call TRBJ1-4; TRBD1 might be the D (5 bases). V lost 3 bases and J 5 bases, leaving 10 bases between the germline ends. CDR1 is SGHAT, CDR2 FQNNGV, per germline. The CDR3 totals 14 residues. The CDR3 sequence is CASSFRGENEKLFF. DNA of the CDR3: TGTGCCAGCAGCTTCAGAGGGGAAAATGAAAAACTGTTTTTT.

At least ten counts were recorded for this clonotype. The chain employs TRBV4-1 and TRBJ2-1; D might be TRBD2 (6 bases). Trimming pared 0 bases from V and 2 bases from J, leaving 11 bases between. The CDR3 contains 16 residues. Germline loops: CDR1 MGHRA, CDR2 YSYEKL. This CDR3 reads CASSQEGTGTYNEQFF. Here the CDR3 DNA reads TGCGCCAGCAGCCAAGAAGGGACTGGGACCTACAATGAGCAGTTCTTC.

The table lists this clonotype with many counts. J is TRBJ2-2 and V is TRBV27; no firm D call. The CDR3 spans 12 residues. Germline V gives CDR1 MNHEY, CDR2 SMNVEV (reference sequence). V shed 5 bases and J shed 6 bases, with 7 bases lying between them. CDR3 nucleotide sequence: TGTGCCAGCAGTAACCCAGCCGGGGAGCTGTTTTTT. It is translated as CASSNPAGELFF.

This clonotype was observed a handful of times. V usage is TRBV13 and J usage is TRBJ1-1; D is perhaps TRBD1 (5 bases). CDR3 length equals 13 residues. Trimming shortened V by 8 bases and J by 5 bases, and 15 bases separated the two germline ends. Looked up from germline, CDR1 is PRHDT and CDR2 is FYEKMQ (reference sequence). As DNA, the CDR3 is TGTGCCAGCGTACTGGGGCGGGAAACTGAAGCTTTCTTT. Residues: CASVLGRETEAFF.

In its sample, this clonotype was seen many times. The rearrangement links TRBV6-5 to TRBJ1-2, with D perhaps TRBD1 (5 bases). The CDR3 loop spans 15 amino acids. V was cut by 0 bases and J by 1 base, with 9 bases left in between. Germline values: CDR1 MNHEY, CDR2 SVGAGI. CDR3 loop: CASSYSRGNNYGYTF. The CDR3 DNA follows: TGTGCCAGCAGTTACTCCCGGGGGAATAACTATGGCTACACCTTC.

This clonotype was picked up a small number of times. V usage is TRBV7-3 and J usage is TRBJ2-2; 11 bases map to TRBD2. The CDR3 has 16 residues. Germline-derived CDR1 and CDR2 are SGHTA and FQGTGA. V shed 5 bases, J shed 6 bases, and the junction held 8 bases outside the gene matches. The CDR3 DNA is TGTGCCAGCAGCCCTTCGGCTAGCGGGGGGCCCGGGGAGCTGTTTTTT. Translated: CASSPSASGGPGELFF. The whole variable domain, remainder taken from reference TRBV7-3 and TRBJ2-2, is GAGVSQTPSNKVTEKGKYVELRCDPISGHTALYWYRQSLGQGPEFLIYFQGTGAADDSGLPNDRFFAVRPEGSVSTLKIQRTERGDSAVYLCASSPSASGGPGELFFGEGSRLTVL.

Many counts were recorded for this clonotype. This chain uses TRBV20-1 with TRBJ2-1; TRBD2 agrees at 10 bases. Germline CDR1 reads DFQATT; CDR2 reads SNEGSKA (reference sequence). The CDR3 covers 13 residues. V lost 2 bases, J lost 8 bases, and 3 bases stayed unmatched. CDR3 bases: TGCAGTGCTAGACTAGCGGGGGACCATGAGCAGTTCTTC. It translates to CSARLAGDHEQFF.

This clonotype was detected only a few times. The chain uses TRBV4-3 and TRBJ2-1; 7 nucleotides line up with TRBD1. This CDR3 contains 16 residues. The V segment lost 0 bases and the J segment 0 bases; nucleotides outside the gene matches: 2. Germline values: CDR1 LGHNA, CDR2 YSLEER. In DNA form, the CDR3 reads TGCGCCAGCAGCCAAGAACAGGGGCTCTCCTACAATGAGCAGTTCTTC. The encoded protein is CASSQEQGLSYNEQFF.

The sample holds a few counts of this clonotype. CDR3 sequence: CASSEASTVSYEQYF. DNA for the CDR3: TGTGCCAGCAGTGAAGCGTCGACAGTCTCCTACGAGCAGTACTTC. V is TRBV6-1 and J is TRBJ2-7; maybe TRBD1 (5 bases). The CDR3 totals 15 residues. Germline CDR1 reads MNHNS; CDR2 reads SASEGT. V lost 0 bases and J 0 bases, leaving 9 bases between the germline ends.

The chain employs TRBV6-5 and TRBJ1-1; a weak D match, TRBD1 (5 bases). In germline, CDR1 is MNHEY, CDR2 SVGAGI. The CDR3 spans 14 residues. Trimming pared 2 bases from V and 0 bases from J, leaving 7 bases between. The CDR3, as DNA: TGTGCCAGCAGTTACAAGGGGCTGAACACTGAAGCTTTCTTT. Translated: CASSYKGLNTEAFF.